This TCR beta chain was sequenced during a study of blood T cell repertoires in COVID-19. On the study more broadly: Specimens from acute and convalescent COVID-19 originated in the United States, Italy and Spain. Sample material is recorded as cDNA or gDNA derived from T cells, B-cell-depleted T cells, or PBMCs.

Per the study methods: Researchers report that nucleated cell counts were estimated from reference gene primer amplification. The protocol was immunoSEQ multiplex PCR, while the TCRdb copy is restricted to in-frame clones and leaves out a portion. D and trimming were read from the DNA, whereas the V and J calls and clone size are those reported in that table. Of 260,000 or so clones listed, approximately 81% are singletons. From germline, CDR1 is SGHDN and CDR2 FVKESK. The CDR3 runs to 15 residues. V shed 1 base, J shed 2 bases, and the junction held 5 bases outside the gene matches. Assignments of participants to cohorts depended upon their own reported clinical history.

The rearrangement links TRBV14 to TRBJ2-7; 7 positions match TRBD1. This TCR came from a woman in her forties or fifties who had recovered from COVID-19. Sequenced: PBMCs or T cells enriched from blood (not recorded which). The CDR3 nucleotides read TGTGCCAGCAGCCAAGGGACCACAGGGGCCTACGAGCAGTACTTC. Translation: CASSQGTTGAYEQYF.